These 12 T cell receptor beta chains came from one sample sequenced in a study of blood T cell repertoires in COVID-19. TCRdb keeps only in-frame clones here, not all; method: immunoSEQ multiplex PCR. The repertoire consists of fewer than 350,000 clones, with around 88% occurring once and the leading ten covering 1.5% to 2%. Specimen: peripheral blood. The receptors were gathered from a woman aged 30 to 39 with COVID-19, enrolled during active disease.

The gene calls are TRBV5-1 and TRBJ1-2; D is ambiguous. This CDR3 has 16 residues. Germline loops: CDR1 SGHRS, CDR2 YFSETQ. The germline V and J ends were trimmed by 2 bases and 8 bases, with 22 bases remaining between them. CDR3 in amino acids: CASSFGEATTSGGYTF. As DNA, the CDR3 is TGCGCCAGCAGCTTTGGGGAAGCGACGACTTCGGGAGGCTACACCTTC.

This clone was detected only a few times. V and J are TRBV6-5 and TRBJ2-7; 7 nucleotides align to TRBD2. Germline CDR1 and CDR2: MNHEY and SVGAGI. The CDR3 consists of 15 residues. V lost 0 bases and J lost 4; bases outside the gene matches: 6. Written as DNA, the CDR3 is TGTGCCAGCAGTTACTCCCCGGGACTATCTTACGAGCAGTACTTC. Its protein product is CASSYSPGLSYEQYF.

This chain joins TRBV10-2 and TRBJ1-1; the D gene is possibly TRBD1 (5 bases). Germline-derived CDR1 and CDR2 are WSHSY and SAAADI. The CDR3 spans 13 residues. Trimming removed 1 base from V and 4 bases from J, with 7 bases in between. The chain's CDR3 is CASSELGGTEAFF. The CDR3 DNA sequence: TGCGCCAGCAGTGAGTTGGGGGGCACTGAAGCTTTCTTT.

J is TRBJ2-5 and V is TRBV5-4, with 8 bases that match TRBD2. Germline V gene lookup returns CDR1 SGHNT and CDR2 YYREEE (reference sequence). The CDR3 consists of 14 residues. The junction had 4 bases not matched to a gene; V was cut back by 3 bases and J by 3 bases. CDR3 in DNA: TGTGCCAGCAGCTCCCCGGGACTAGAAGAGACCCAGTACTTC. As protein: CASSSPGLEETQYF.

This chain uses TRBV6-5 with TRBJ1-5; D not certain. From germline, CDR1 is MNHEY and CDR2 SVGAGI. The CDR3 length is 12 residues. Trimming cost V 7 bases and J 7 bases, with 11 bases left between them. CDR3 residues: CASTTSGQPQHF. The CDR3 bases are TGTGCCAGCACCACCTCCGGGCAGCCCCAGCATTTT.

The chain uses TRBV7-2 and TRBJ2-2, with D possibly TRBD1 on 6 matching bases. The CDR3 sequence is 16 residues long. The V gene's germline CDR1 is SGHTA and CDR2 FQGNSA. Trimming left V 4 bases short and J 0 bases short, with 12 bases between. CDR3 in DNA: TGTGCCAGCAGCTGGAGCACAGGGACGAACACCGGGGAGCTGTTTTTT. It codes for CASSWSTGTNTGELFF.

This chain uses TRBV24-1 with TRBJ2-1; TRBD1 aligns across 7 bases. The CDR3 sequence is 15 residues long. V lost 4 bases to trimming and J lost 7 bases; unmatched junction nucleotides: 9. Germline loops: CDR1 KGHDR, CDR2 SFDVKD. CDR3 nucleotide sequence: TGTGCCACCAGTGACCTCAGTTACAGGGGTAATGAGCAGTTCTTC. Its translation is CATSDLSYRGNEQFF.

This chain uses TRBV10-1 with TRBJ2-2, with TRBD1 as a possible D gene (6 bases). The CDR3 contains 15 residues. V gave up 5 bases and J gave up 1 base, with 11 bases separating them. Germline loops: CDR1 WNHNN, CDR2 SYGVQD (reference sequence). CDR3 sequence: CASSNTGWNTGELFF. The DNA of the CDR3 is TGCGCCAGCAGTAACACAGGGTGGAACACCGGGGAGCTGTTTTTT.

The chain has TRBV14 and TRBJ2-1, with 7 bases matching TRBD1. This CDR3 comprises 13 residues. Germline CDR1 reads SGHDN; CDR2 reads FVKESK. With V trimmed by 4 bases and J by 15 bases, 12 bases remained unmatched. The CDR3 region is CASSPWTGALWFF. DNA of the CDR3: TGTGCCAGCAGCCCATGGACAGGTGCCCTTTGGTTCTTC.

This chain joins TRBV7-6 and TRBJ2-2; 8 nucleotides match TRBD2. The ends lost 2 bases at V and 5 bases at J; junction bases unmatched: 4. CDR1 and CDR2 (germline): SGHVS, FNYEAQ. This CDR3 has 15 residues. CDR3 sequence reads: CASSLTRGGTGELFF. Written as DNA, the CDR3 is TGTGCCAGCAGCTTAACTCGGGGGGGGACCGGGGAGCTGTTTTTT.

The chain has TRBV27 and TRBJ1-6; D call uncertain. This CDR3 is 17 amino acids long. Germline CDR1 MNHEY, CDR2 SMNVEV (reference sequence). The V gene lost 8 bases and the J gene lost 0 bases, with 17 bases spanning the gap. CDR3: CASSQKQLSSYNSPLHF. Here the CDR3 DNA reads TGTGCCAGCTCTCAAAAACAGTTGAGCTCCTATAATTCACCCCTCCACTTT.

A few counts support this clone. The chain has TRBV7-2 and TRBJ1-1, with 7 bases lining up with TRBD1. J was trimmed by 6 bases and V by 3 bases; bases with no gene match: 7. Per germline, CDR1 SGHTA and CDR2 FQGNSA. The CDR3 runs 14 residues. The CDR3 nucleotides are TGTGCCAGCAGCTTTAGGGGGGACAGCGCTGAAGCTTTCTTT. It translates to CASSFRGDSAEAFF.